The rows below give T cell receptor beta chains drawn from one sample of a study of blood T cell repertoires in COVID-19. Libraries were prepared by immunoSEQ multiplex PCR; TCRdb keeps only in-frame clonotypes and omits some of them. The profile shows 250,000 or so clones, about 90% of them singletons. Sequences were obtained from peripheral blood. Every receptor here comes from a woman aged 40-49 years who had recovered from COVID-19. Both conserved end residues are part of each CDR3. The D gene is left open where the match is weak.

d_call,v_call,j_call,cdr3_aa
TRBD1,TRBV29-1,TRBJ1-1,CSVAGTGATTEAFF
TRBD1,TRBV7-8,TRBJ1-1,CASSLRKIGTGRNTEAFF
NA,TRBV24-1,TRBJ2-2,CATYLEGLGTGELFF
NA,TRBV5-1,TRBJ2-3,CASSLAPGSTDTQYF
NA,TRBV9,TRBJ2-1,CASSVIGGSNEQFF
TRBD1,TRBV18,TRBJ2-7,CASSQRETGGEQYF
NA,TRBV4-1,TRBJ1-4,CASSQALGAPNEKLFF
NA,TRBV27,TRBJ2-7,CASSLSGADEQYF
NA,TRBV6-5,TRBJ2-1,CASSYRFGHYNEQFF
TRBD1,TRBV5-1,TRBJ1-3,CASSLTGQGSTIYF
TRBD1,TRBV2,TRBJ2-5,CASCFGRGLAETQYF
NA,TRBV6-5,TRBJ1-1,CASSAQGNTEAFF
TRBD1,TRBV7-2,TRBJ1-6,CASSPRTGVMGDSPLHF
TRBD1,TRBV6-5,TRBJ2-7,CASSYRGQGYEQYF
TRBD1,TRBV7-6,TRBJ1-1,CASSSRGSEAFF
NA,TRBV29-1,TRBJ2-5,CSASSETQYF
NA,TRBV4-1,TRBJ2-7,CASSQDPRPAGEQYF
TRBD1,TRBV4-1,TRBJ2-3,CASSQYGTVTDTQYF
NA,TRBV28,TRBJ2-5,CASSPAARTQYF
NA,TRBV7-2,TRBJ1-2,CASSFNGGSSYGYTF
TRBD1,TRBV2,TRBJ1-6,CASSVRTGRTSSYNSPLHF
NA,TRBV12-3/TRBV12-4,TRBJ1-2,CASSPGFWGYTF
TRBD1,TRBV18,TRBJ2-5,CASSPGTGETQYF
TRBD1,TRBV9,TRBJ1-2,CASSGIQGESYGYTF
TRBD1,TRBV11-2,TRBJ1-5,CASSPGQGLNQPQHF
TRBD1,TRBV7-9,TRBJ2-7,CASRTGISYEQYF
TRBD1,TRBV19,TRBJ1-5,CASGGGGNQPQHF
TRBD2,TRBV10-3,TRBJ2-2,CAISESSGLASWGELFF
TRBD1,TRBV6-5,TRBJ1-2,CASRRSGTANYGYTF
NA,TRBV12-5,TRBJ1-5,CASGLGRTDNEPQHF
TRBD1,TRBV19,TRBJ2-4,CASSITDRGILSEDIQYF
NA,TRBV4-3,TRBJ2-3,CASSQFPAGETDTQYF
TRBD1,TRBV4-1,TRBJ2-7,CASSFQGAAPYEQYF
TRBD1,TRBV19,TRBJ2-1,CASSIVGTGGLNEQFF
TRBD1,TRBV2,TRBJ2-7,CASRRQGASYEQYF
NA,TRBV27,TRBJ2-1,CASSTPPTSNEQFF